This T cell receptor beta chain came from a study of shared clonotypes between healthy human individuals. In the study overall: Aged 18 to 49, the donors were a couple of women and three men. Each donor contributed plates that comprised three CD4 naive, three CD4 memory, two CD8 naive and one CD8 memory. Study observations and caveats: Clonotype sharing across a few donors was observed for around 5% of naive CD4 clonotypes. Lower generation probabilities were found for non-shared clonotypes than for those shared by all four donors.

Points on this clone: The antigen is undetermined.

The ends lost 4 bases at V and 3 bases at J; junction bases unmatched: 3. The CDR3 covers 14 residues. Looked up from germline, CDR1 is SEHNR and CDR2 is FQNEAQ (reference sequence). Terminally differentiated effector memory CD45RA+ cells were excluded by CCR7 positive selection of CD45RO-negative cells. The method was immunoSEQ multiplex PCR; TCRdb's version includes in-frame clones alone and lacks a portion of them. The top ten clones hold nearly 25% of a sample with almost 700,000 clones, 90% to 95% of them seen once. Sequencing was done on a sample of naive CD8+ T cells sorted from blood. The chain has TRBV7-9 and TRBJ2-7; TRBD2 matches at 10 bases. This clonotype originated in a man younger than 40 in good health. The CDR3 nucleotides read TGTGCCAGCAGCTCCGGGACTAGCGACTACGAGCAGTACTTC. Encoded protein: CASSSGTSDYEQYF.